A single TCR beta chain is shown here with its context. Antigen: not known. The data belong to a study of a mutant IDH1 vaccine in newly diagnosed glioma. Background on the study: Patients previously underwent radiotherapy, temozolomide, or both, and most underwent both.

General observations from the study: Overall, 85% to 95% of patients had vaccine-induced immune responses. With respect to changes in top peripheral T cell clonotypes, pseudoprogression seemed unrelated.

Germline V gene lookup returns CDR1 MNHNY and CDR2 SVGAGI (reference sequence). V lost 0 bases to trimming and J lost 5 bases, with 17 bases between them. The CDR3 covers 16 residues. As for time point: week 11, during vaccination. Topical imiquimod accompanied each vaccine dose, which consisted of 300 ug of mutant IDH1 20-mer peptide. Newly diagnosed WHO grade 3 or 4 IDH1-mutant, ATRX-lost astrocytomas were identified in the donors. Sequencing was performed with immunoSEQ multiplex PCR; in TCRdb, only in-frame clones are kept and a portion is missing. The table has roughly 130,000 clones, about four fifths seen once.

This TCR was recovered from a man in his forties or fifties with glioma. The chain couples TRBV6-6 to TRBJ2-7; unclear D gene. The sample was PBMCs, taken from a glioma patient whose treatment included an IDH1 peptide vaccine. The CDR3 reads CASSYSVSNPFDEQYF. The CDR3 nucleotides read TGTGCCAGCAGTTACTCGGTGTCAAACCCTTTTGACGAGCAGTACTTC.